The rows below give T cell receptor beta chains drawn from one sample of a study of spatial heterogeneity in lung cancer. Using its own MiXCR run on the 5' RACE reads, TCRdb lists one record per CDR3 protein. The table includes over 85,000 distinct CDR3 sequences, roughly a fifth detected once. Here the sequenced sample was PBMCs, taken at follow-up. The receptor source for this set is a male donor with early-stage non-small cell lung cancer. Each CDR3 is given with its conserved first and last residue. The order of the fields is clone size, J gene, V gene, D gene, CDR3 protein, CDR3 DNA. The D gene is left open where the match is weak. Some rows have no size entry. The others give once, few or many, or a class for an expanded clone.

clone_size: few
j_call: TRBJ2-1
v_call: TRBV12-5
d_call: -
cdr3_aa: CASGLVLAQRDNEQFF
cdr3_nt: TGTGCTAGTGGTTTGGTATTGGCACAGAGAGACAATGAGCAGTTCTTC

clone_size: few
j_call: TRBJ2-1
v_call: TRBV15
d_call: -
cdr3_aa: CATSRDRGSSYNEQFF
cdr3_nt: TGTGCCACCAGCAGAGATCGAGGTAGCTCCTACAATGAGCAGTTCTTC

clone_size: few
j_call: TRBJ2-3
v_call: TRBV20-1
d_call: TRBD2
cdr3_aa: CSARQAGGRDTQYF
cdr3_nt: TGCAGTGCCCGCCAGGCGGGGGGGAGAGATACGCAGTATTTT

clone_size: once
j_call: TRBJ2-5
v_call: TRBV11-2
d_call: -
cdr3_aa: CASSSELVGVETQYF
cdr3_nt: TGTGCCAGCAGCTCGGAACTAGTGGGAGTGGAGACCCAGTACTTC

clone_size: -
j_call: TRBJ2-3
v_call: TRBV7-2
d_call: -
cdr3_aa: CASSKGGAGPPLLTDTQYF
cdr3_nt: TGTGCCAGCAGCAAAGGGGGGGCGGGGCCACCCCTACTCACAGATACGCAGTATTTT

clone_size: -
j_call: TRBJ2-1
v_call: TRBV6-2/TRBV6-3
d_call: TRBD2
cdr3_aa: CASRPASGGANEQFF
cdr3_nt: TGTGCCAGCAGACCCGCTAGCGGGGGGGCCAATGAGCAGTTCTTC

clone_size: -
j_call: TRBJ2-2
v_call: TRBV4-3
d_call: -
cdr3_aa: CASSQDQVAAGELFF
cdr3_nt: TGCGCCAGCAGCCAAGATCAAGTGGCGGCCGGGGAGCTGTTTTTT

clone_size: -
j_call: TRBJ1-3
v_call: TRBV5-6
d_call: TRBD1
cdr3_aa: CASSSRGAGGGNTIYF
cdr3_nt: TGTGCCAGCAGCTCGAGGGGAGCAGGGGGAGGAAACACCATATATTTT

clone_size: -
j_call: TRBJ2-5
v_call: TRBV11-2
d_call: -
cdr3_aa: CASSLERAAPQETQYF
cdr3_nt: TGTGCCAGCAGCTTAGAGAGGGCCGCTCCCCAAGAGACCCAGTACTTC

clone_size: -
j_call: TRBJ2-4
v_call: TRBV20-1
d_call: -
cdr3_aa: CSANQGGKNIQYF
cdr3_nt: TGCAGTGCTAACCAGGGGGGCAAAAACATTCAGTACTTC

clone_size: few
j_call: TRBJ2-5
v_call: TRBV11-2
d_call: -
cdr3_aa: CASSPGAGGRIQETQYF
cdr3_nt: TGTGCCAGCAGCCCAGGGGCCGGCGGGCGAATTCAAGAGACCCAGTACTTC

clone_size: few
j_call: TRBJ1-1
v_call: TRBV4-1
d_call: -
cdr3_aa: CASSKGTGNTEAFF
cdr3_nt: TGCGCCAGCAGCAAGGGGACCGGGAACACTGAAGCTTTCTTT

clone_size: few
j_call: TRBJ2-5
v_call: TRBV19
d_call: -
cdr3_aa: CASSTYHPAGVGETQYF
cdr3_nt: TGTGCCAGTAGTACCTACCACCCCGCAGGGGTGGGGGAGACCCAGTACTTC

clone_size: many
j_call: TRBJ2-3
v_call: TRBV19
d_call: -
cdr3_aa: CATTETGTDTQYF
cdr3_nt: TGTGCCACAACCGAGACAGGCACAGATACGCAGTATTTT

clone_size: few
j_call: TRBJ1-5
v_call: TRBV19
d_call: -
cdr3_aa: CASSTVWASNQPQHF
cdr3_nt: TGTGCCAGTAGTACCGTCTGGGCCAGCAATCAGCCCCAGCATTTT

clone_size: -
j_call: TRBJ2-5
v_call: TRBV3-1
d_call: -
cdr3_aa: CASRPSLDRETQYF
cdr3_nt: TGTGCCAGCAGACCCAGTCTTGACAGAGAGACCCAGTACTTC

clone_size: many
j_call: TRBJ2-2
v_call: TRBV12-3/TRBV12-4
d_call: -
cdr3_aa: CASIRDGGTGELFF
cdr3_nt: TGTGCCAGCATTCGGGACGGCGGGACCGGGGAGCTGTTTTTT

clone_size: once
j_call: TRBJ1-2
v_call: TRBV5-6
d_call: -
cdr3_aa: CASSPDSVYGYTF
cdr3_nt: TGTGCCAGCAGCCCGGACAGCGTCTATGGCTACACCTTC

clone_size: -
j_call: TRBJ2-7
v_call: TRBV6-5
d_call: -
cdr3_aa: CASSSGGGPYEQYF
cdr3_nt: TGTGCCAGCAGCTCAGGGGGGGGCCCCTACGAGCAGTACTTC

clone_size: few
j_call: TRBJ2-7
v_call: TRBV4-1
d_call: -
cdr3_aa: CASSQGVPGGSGEQYF
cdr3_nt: TGCGCCAGCAGCCAAGGGGTTCCAGGGGGGAGCGGCGAGCAGTACTTC

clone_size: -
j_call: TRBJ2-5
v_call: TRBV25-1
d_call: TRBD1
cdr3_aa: CASSEFRDRIKETQYF
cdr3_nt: TGTGCCAGCAGTGAATTTAGGGACAGAATTAAAGAGACCCAGTACTTC

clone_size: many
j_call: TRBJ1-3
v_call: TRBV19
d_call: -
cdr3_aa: CASSVQGGSGNTIYF
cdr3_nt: TGTGCCAGTAGTGTGCAAGGGGGATCCGGAAACACCATATATTTT

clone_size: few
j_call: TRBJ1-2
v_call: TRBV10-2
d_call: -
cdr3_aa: CASSAGTDYGYTF
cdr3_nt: TGCGCCAGCAGTGCCGGGACGGACTATGGCTACACCTTC

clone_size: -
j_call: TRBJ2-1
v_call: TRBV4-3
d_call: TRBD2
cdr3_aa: CASSAILAGGEDEQFF
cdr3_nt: TGCGCCAGCAGCGCAATCTTAGCGGGGGGGGAGGATGAGCAGTTCTTC

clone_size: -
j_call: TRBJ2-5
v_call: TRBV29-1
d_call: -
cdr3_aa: CSVVTNRFSGETQYF
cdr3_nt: TGCAGCGTCGTCACAAACAGGTTCTCTGGAGAGACCCAGTACTTC

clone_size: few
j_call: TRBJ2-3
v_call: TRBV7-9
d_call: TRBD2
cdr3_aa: CASSSAGLAVDTQYF
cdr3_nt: TGTGCCAGCAGCTCCGCGGGACTAGCGGTGGATACGCAGTATTTT

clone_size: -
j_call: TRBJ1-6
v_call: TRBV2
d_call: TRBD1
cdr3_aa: CASREDRERDSPLHF
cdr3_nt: TGTGCCAGCAGGGAAGACAGGGAGAGGGATTCACCCCTCCACTTT

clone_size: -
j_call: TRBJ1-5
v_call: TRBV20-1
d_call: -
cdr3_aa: CSAREGAHNQPQHF
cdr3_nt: TGCAGTGCTAGAGAGGGGGCGCACAATCAGCCCCAGCATTTT

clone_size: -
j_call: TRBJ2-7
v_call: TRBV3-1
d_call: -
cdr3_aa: CASSHNLQQVGNEQYF
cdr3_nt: TGTGCCAGCAGCCACAATCTACAACAGGTTGGGAACGAGCAGTACTTC

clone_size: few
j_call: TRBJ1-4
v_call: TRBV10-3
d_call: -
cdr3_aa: CAISAGQGVNEKLFF
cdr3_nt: TGTGCCATCAGCGCAGGACAAGGGGTAAATGAAAAACTGTTTTTT

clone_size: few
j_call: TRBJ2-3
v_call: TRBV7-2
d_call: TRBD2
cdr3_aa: CASSFYGGGATDTQYF
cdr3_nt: TGTGCCAGCAGCTTCTATGGCGGGGGGGCTACAGATACGCAGTATTTT

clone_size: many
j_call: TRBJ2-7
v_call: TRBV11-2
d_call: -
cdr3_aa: CASSATGTQRFYEQYF
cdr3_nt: TGTGCCAGCAGCGCTACCGGGACTCAAAGATTCTACGAGCAGTACTTC

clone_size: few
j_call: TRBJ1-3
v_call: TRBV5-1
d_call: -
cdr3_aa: CASSREGVGGNTIYF
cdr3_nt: TGCGCCAGCAGCAGGGAGGGTGTAGGTGGAAACACCATATATTTT

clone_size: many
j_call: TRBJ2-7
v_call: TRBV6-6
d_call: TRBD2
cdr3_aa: CASSPRREGYEQYF
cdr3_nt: TGTGCCAGCAGTCCGCGGCGGGAGGGCTACGAGCAGTACTTC

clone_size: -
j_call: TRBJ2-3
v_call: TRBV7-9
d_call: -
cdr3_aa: CASSFGIKGDTQYF
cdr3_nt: TGTGCCAGCAGCTTTGGGATCAAGGGAGATACGCAGTATTTT

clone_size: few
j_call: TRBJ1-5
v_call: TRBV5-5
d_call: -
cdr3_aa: CASSLTAIIRNQPQHF
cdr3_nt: TGTGCCAGCAGCTTGACAGCCATTATACGCAATCAGCCCCAGCATTTT

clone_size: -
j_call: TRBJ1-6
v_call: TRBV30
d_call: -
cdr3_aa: CACHTTGGSPLHF
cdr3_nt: TGTGCCTGCCATACCACGGGGGGTTCACCCCTCCACTTT